This record covers a single T cell receptor (beta chain). Germline CDR1 reads SGHNT; CDR2 reads YENEEA. V was trimmed by 0 bases and J by 5 bases, leaving 4 bases between them. The CDR3 consists of 12 residues. This table comes from immunoSEQ multiplex PCR, and its TCRdb copy is limited to in-frame clones, with some not included. This repertoire shows more than 100,000 clones, 88% found once; its top ten account for 5.8%. The data were obtained in a study of radiation and T cells in renal cell carcinoma. Time point: blood 2 weeks post-SBRT. Treatment indicated: 15 Gy SBRT to primary tumor, nephrectomy 4 weeks later.

This clonotype was sampled from a woman aged 70-85 years with renal cell carcinoma. The chain has TRBV11-3 and TRBJ2-5, with D unresolved. Sequenced material: blood, taken from a patient whose treatment included radiotherapy and nephrectomy. In DNA form, the CDR3 reads TGTGCCAGCAGCTTAGAGGGGGAGACCCAGTACTTC. It translates to CASSLEGETQYF.